The rows below give T cell receptor beta chains drawn from one sample of a study of T cell responses to AZD1222 COVID-19 vaccine. Clones were sequenced by immunoSEQ multiplex PCR, and TCRdb holds only the in-frame ones, with some missing. The data contain 100,000 to 120,000 clones, about nine tenths of them singletons. The source was peripheral blood, collected on day 0 of AZD1222 vaccination. Source of these receptors: an adult in good health. Both conserved end residues are part of each CDR3. A D gene is named only where the DNA matches it firmly. Rows may omit the clone size; those that give it use once, few, many or a size class.

DNA: TGTGCCAGCAGCCCTAGAGCGGGGGGGCTGGGAGATACGCAGTATTTT
CDR3: CASSPRAGGLGDTQYF
V: TRBV9
J: TRBJ2-3
D: TRBD2
size: .

DNA: TGTGCCAGCAGCTTAACTCCGGATATTCTCACCTATGGCTACACCTTC
CDR3: CASSLTPDILTYGYTF
V: TRBV11-3
J: TRBJ1-2
D: .
size: .

DNA: TGTGCCAGTAGCACCCCCATAACAGATACGCAGTATTTT
CDR3: CASSTPITDTQYF
V: TRBV19
J: TRBJ2-3
D: .
size: .

DNA: TGTGCCTGGAGTATCGGAAACACCATATATTTT
CDR3: CAWSIGNTIYF
V: TRBV30
J: TRBJ1-3
D: .
size: .

DNA: TGTGCCAGCAGAATACAGGGGGCGAGGTGGGGCTACACCTTC
CDR3: CASRIQGARWGYTF
V: TRBV28
J: TRBJ1-2
D: TRBD1
size: .

DNA: TGCGCCAGCAGCTTCGGCCCGGAAGGGTCCGGGGAGCTGTTTTTT
CDR3: CASSFGPEGSGELFF
V: TRBV10-1
J: TRBJ2-2
D: .
size: .

DNA: TGTGCCAGCACCTCTGGACATTTGAACACTGAAGCTTTCTTT
CDR3: CASTSGHLNTEAFF
V: TRBV27
J: TRBJ1-1
D: .
size: .

DNA: TGTGCCAGCAACCCGCTTACAGGGAGTCAGCCCCAGCATTTT
CDR3: CASNPLTGSQPQHF
V: TRBV28
J: TRBJ1-5
D: .
size: .

DNA: TGTGCCAGTAGTATAGTCCCAGATACGCAGTATTTT
CDR3: CASSIVPDTQYF
V: TRBV19
J: TRBJ2-3
D: .
size: .

DNA: TGTGCCAGCAGCAAAGAGGTCACCGGGGAGCTGTTTTTT
CDR3: CASSKEVTGELFF
V: TRBV21-1
J: TRBJ2-2
D: .
size: .

DNA: TGTGCCAGTACCCTCGGAGGGACCGGGGCCAACGTCCTGACTTTC
CDR3: CASTLGGTGANVLTF
V: TRBV19
J: TRBJ2-6
D: .
size: .

DNA: TGTGCCAGCACCCCAGGCGGGGCTAGCGGGTACAATGAGCAGTTCTTC
CDR3: CASTPGGASGYNEQFF
V: TRBV28
J: TRBJ2-1
D: TRBD2
size: .

DNA: TGTGCCAGCAGCTTTTCTGGGGGAATCGCTGAAGCTTTCTTT
CDR3: CASSFSGGIAEAFF
V: TRBV5-6
J: TRBJ1-1
D: .
size: .

DNA: TGTGCCAGCAGAAGACAGGGAAACACTGAAGCTTTCTTT
CDR3: CASRRQGNTEAFF
V: TRBV12-3/TRBV12-4
J: TRBJ1-1
D: TRBD1
size: once

DNA: TGTGCCAGCAACAGGGCAGATACTAACTATGGCTACACCTTC
CDR3: CASNRADTNYGYTF
V: TRBV28
J: TRBJ1-2
D: .
size: .